This T cell receptor beta chain was identified in a study of T cells in women clearing cervical HPV infection. The wider study: Cases: HPV16-related CIN3 or worse on histology, 2 invasive cancers. Controls were women whose single incident HPV16 infection cleared within 12 months without precancer or cancer. Study-level results: It is unknown whether associations predate infection; no effector/memory or HPV-specific sorting.

Here immunoSEQ multiplex PCR was the method, and the copy in TCRdb shows in-frame clones only, minus some. Recorded for this sample: 40,000 to 55,000 clones. All participants had a single incident cervical HPV16 infection, and prevalent HPV16 infections were excluded. The CDR3 sequence is 16 residues long. V lost 6 bases and J 2 bases, leaving 18 bases between the germline ends. The V gene's germline CDR1 is WNHNN and CDR2 SYGVQD (reference sequence). Notes on this clone: As yet, its antigen is unknown. The CDR3 end is not reached by the read, which stops 3 residues before it; the germline J gene fills it in.

This TCR was sampled from a woman aged 18-70 years with a cervical HPV16 infection that either progressed to CIN3+ or cleared (not recorded which). Sequencing was done on a sample of blood buffy coat. The genes are TRBV10-1 and TRBJ2-3; D is possibly TRBD2 (5 bases). The CDR3 is CASRTESSVFTDTQYF. The part of the CDR3 DNA that was read is TGCGCCAGCAGGACGGAGAGTAGCGTGTTCACAGATACG.